The 8 T cell receptor beta chains below were found in one sample sequenced in a study of cytotoxic CD8 clonotypes in ibrutinib-treated CLL. The method was immunoSEQ multiplex PCR; TCRdb's version includes in-frame clones alone and lacks a portion of them. The sample consists of hundreds of thousands of clones, roughly two thirds of them appearing once. The sequencing used PBMCs, collected after 36 months of ibrutinib treatment. These receptors were collected from a human donor with chronic lymphocytic leukemia.

The rearrangement uses TRBV7-8 and TRBJ2-7; 7 nucleotides line up with TRBD1. The trim removed 4 bases at V and 6 bases at J, leaving 6 bases unmatched. Per germline, CDR1 SGHVS and CDR2 FQNEAQ. This CDR3 comprises 13 residues. The CDR3 reads CASSWDSEVEQYF. The CDR3 DNA sequence: TGTGCCAGCAGCTGGGACAGCGAAGTCGAGCAGTACTTC.

This rearrangement joins TRBV18 to TRBJ1-5; D gene uncertain. CDR1 KGHSH and CDR2 LQKENI come from the germline V gene. The germline V and J ends were trimmed by 9 bases and 0 bases, with 9 bases remaining between them. This CDR3 region has 13 residues. In DNA form, the CDR3 reads TGTGCCAGTGGATCCGCTAGCAATCAGCCCCAGCATTTT. This gives the protein CASGSASNQPQHF.

J is TRBJ2-5 and V is TRBV28, with unresolved D. The CDR3 is made up of 14 amino acids. V was clipped by 6 bases and J by 7 bases, with 18 bases between them. Germline values: CDR1 MDHEN, CDR2 SYDVKM. The CDR3 region is CASRLPGTPWTQYF. The CDR3 nucleotides read TGTGCCAGCAGACTACCCGGAACCCCCTGGACCCAGTACTTC.

V usage is TRBV13 and J usage is TRBJ2-7, with D uncertain. The V gene's germline CDR1 is PRHDT and CDR2 FYEKMQ (reference sequence). V shed 0 bases and J shed 2 bases, with 5 bases lying between them. The CDR3 contains 13 residues. CDR3 nucleotides: TGTGCCAGCAGCTTAGGCTTAGCCTACGAGCAGTACTTC. This translates into CASSLGLAYEQYF. The complete variable domain, with remaining parts taken from reference TRBV13 and TRBJ2-7, reads AAGVIQSPRHLIKEKRETATLKCYPIPRHDTVYWYQQGPGQDPQFLISFYEKMQSDKGSIPDRFSAQQFSDYHSELNMSSLELGDSALYFCASSLGLAYEQYFGPGTRLTVT.

This clone turned up a few times. CDR3 coding DNA: TGTGCCACCAGCAGAGGCGGGGCAAAGAACACTGAAGCTTTCTTT. It encodes CATSRGGAKNTEAFF. V usage is TRBV15 and J usage is TRBJ1-1; tentative D call: TRBD1 (5 bases). Trimming shortened V by 1 base and J by 1 base, and 10 bases separated the two germline ends. There are 15 residues in the CDR3. From germline, CDR1 is LNHNV and CDR2 YYDKDF (reference sequence).

This chain joins TRBV6-5 and TRBJ1-2; TRBD1 might be the D (5 bases). The CDR3 is 14 amino acids. Per the germline V gene, CDR1 is MNHEY and CDR2 is SVGAGI. V was cut by 6 bases and J by 2 bases, with 13 bases left in between. This chain's CDR3 is CASRASGENYGYTF. The CDR3 DNA reads TGTGCCAGCAGGGCGTCGGGGGAAAACTATGGCTACACCTTC.

This clone has just a few counts. The chain uses TRBV4-3 and TRBJ2-2, with 7 bases matching TRBD1. CDR1 LGHNA and CDR2 YSLEER come from the germline V gene. Unmatched junction bases numbered 13, after V lost 6 bases and J lost 0 bases. The CDR3 is 18 amino acids. The CDR3 DNA sequence: TGCGCCAGCAGTCCCTGGACAGGCCATAACTCGAACACCGGGGAGCTGTTTTTT. Its translation is CASSPWTGHNSNTGELFF.

The chain has TRBV5-4 and TRBJ2-7; 8 bases fit TRBD2. The CDR3 extends over 14 amino acids. The ends lost 4 bases at V and 2 bases at J; junction bases unmatched: 5. CDR1 SGHNT and CDR2 YYREEE come from the germline V gene (reference sequence). CDR3 DNA sequence: TGTGCCAGCAGCAGCGGGGGCGCGACCTACGAGCAGTACTTC. This codes for CASSSGGATYEQYF.